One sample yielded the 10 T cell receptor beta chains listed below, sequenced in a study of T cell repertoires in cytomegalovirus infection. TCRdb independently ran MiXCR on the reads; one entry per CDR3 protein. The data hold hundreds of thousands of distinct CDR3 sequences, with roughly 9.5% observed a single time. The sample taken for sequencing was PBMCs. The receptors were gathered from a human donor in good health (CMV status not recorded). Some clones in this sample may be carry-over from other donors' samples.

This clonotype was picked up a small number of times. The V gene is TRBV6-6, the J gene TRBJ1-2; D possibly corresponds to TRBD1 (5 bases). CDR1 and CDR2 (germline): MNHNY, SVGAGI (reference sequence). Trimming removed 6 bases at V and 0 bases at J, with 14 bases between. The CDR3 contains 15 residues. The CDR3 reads CASSPRTPTNYGYTF. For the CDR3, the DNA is TGTGCCAGCAGCCCCCGGACACCGACTAACTATGGCTACACCTTC.

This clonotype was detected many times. The CDR3 DNA is TGTGCCAGCACCACTCAATCGCTAGCGGGAGGGAGCGAGCAGTACTTC. The encoded protein is CASTTQSLAGGSEQYF. The chain joins TRBV7-2 to TRBJ2-7, with 12 nucleotides matching TRBD2. Per germline, CDR1 SGHTA and CDR2 FQGNSA. The CDR3 consists of 16 residues. J was trimmed by 6 bases and V by 7 bases; bases with no gene match: 13. The full variable domain, in which reference TRBV7-2 and TRBJ2-7 provide the parts outside the CDR3, is GAGVSQSPSNKVTEKGKDVELRCDPISGHTALYWYRQSLGQGLEFLIYFQGNSAPDKSGLPSDRFSAERTGGSVSTLTIQRTQQEDSAVYLCASTTQSLAGGSEQYFGPGTRLTVT.

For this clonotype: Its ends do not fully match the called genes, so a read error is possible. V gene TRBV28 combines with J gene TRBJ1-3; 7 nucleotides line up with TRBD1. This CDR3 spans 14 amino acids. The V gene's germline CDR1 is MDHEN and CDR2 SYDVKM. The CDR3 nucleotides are TGTGCTGTGAACCCAGGGGGAACTGGAAACAACATATATTTT. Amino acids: CAVNPGGTGNNIYF.

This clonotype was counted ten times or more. For the CDR3, the DNA is TGTGCCAGCAGCCCCGGACAGTTGGGAAATGAAAAACTGTTTTTT. Translated, it gives CASSPGQLGNEKLFF. The rearrangement links TRBV7-2 to TRBJ1-4, with a possible D match to TRBD1 (6 bases). Trimming cost V 5 bases and J 5 bases, with 15 bases left between them. Germline CDR1 reads SGHTA; CDR2 reads FQGNSA. The CDR3 is 15 residues long.

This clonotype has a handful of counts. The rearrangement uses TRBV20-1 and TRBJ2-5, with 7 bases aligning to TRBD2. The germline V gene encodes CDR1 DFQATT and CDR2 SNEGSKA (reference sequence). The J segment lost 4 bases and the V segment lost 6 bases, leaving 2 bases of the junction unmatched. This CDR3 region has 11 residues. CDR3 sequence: CSARLAETQYF. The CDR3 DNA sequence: TGCAGTGCAAGACTAGCAGAGACCCAGTACTTC.

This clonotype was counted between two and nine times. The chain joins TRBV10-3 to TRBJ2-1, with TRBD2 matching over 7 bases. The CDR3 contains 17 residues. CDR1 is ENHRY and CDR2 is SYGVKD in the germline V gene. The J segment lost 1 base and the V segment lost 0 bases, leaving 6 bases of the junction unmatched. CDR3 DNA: TGTGCCATCAGTGAGTCCGCGGGCGGGAGTTCCTACAATGAGCAGTTCTTC. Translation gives CAISESAGGSSYNEQFF.

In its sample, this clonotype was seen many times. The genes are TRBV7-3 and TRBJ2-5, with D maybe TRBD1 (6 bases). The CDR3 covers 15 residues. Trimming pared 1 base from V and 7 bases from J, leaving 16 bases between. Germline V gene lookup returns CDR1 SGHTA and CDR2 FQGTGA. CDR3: CASSLNGGRIGTQYF. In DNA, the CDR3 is TGTGCCAGCAGCTTAAATGGGGGCCGAATTGGGACCCAGTACTTC.

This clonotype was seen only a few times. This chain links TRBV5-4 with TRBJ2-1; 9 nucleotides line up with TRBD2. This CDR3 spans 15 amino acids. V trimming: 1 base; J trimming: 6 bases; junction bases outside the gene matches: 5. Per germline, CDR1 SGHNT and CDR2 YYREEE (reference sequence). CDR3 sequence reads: CASSLRLAGLNEQFF. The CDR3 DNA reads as TGTGCCAGCAGCTTGAGGCTAGCGGGGCTCAATGAGCAGTTCTTC.

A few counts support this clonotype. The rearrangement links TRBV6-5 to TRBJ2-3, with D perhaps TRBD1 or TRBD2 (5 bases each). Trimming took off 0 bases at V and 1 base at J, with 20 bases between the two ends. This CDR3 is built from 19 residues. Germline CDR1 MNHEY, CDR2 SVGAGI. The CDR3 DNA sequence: TGTGCCAGCAGTTACTCGGCTTTCGGGGTGGGGCAGGGCACAGATACGCAGTATTTT. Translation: CASSYSAFGVGQGTDTQYF.

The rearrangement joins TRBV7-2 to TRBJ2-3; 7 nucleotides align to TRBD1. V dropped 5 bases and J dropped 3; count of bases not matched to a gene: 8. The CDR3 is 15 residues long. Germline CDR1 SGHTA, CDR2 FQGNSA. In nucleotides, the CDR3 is TGTGCCAGCAGCCTCGGGACAGTACTTACAGATACGCAGTATTTT. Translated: CASSLGTVLTDTQYF.